Listed below are T cell receptor beta chains from one sample, sequenced in a study of T cell repertoires and Cas9 in healthy adults. Data came from immunoSEQ multiplex PCR; TCRdb stores just in-frame clones and leaves some out. The sample has around 25,000 clones; about nine tenths are singletons. Sequenced: CD4+ effector T cells (CD127+, CD25-, CD137-, CD154-) from PBMCs; culture status not recorded. The receptors originated from a human donor in good health. The CDR3 runs from the conserved cysteine through the conserved F or W. The D gene is left open where the match is weak. Only some rows state a clone size, as once, few, many or a class for expanded clones.

D	size	V	J	DNA	CDR3
TRBD1	NA	TRBV7-9	TRBJ1-5	TGTGCCAGCAGCTTAGCTATGGGAATGACAGGGAATAGCAATCAGCCCCAGCATTTT	CASSLAMGMTGNSNQPQHF
NA	once	TRBV7-2	TRBJ1-6	TGTGCCAGCAGCTTAGATGGGGGATATGATTCACCCCTCCACTTT	CASSLDGGYDSPLHF
TRBD1	NA	TRBV5-1	TRBJ2-1	TGCGCCAGCAGCCCGGACAGGGCAGAGAGGACCTACAATGAGCAGTTCTTC	CASSPDRAERTYNEQFF
NA	few	TRBV6-5	TRBJ2-2	TGTGCCAGCAGTTACTCGGGACCAGGGGGGACCGGGGAGCTGTTTTTT	CASSYSGPGGTGELFF
NA	NA	TRBV10-3	TRBJ1-1	TGTGCCAGCAGTTACTCGACTGGAAACATGAACACTGAAGCTTTCTTT	CASSYSTGNMNTEAFF
NA	NA	TRBV19	TRBJ1-4	TGTGCCAGTAGTATCGGGACGGGAACTAATGAAAAACTGTTTTTT	CASSIGTGTNEKLFF
NA	NA	TRBV18	TRBJ2-5	TGTGCCAGCTCACCCCTGGACAGCCAAGAGACCCAGTACTTC	CASSPLDSQETQYF
NA	NA	TRBV7-9	TRBJ1-4	TGTGCCAGCAGCTTAGGGGGAGGCAGCAATGAAAAACTGTTTTTT	CASSLGGGSNEKLFF
NA	NA	TRBV7-8	TRBJ2-6	TGTGCCAGCAGCTTAGGGGACGTAGGGGCCAACGTCCTGACTTTC	CASSLGDVGANVLTF
NA	few	TRBV28	TRBJ2-5	TGTGCCATTCGGAGACGATCGGGGGTCGGGGAGACCCAGTACTTC	CAIRRRSGVGETQYF
NA	NA	TRBV11-3	TRBJ2-3	TGTGCCAGCAGCCCCGGAACAGGGGGGGACATTCAACGAGATACGCAGTATTTT	CASSPGTGGDIQRDTQYF
TRBD2	few	TRBV6-6	TRBJ2-1	TGTGCCAGCACACTAGCGGGGGACTACAATGAGCAGTTCTTC	CASTLAGDYNEQFF
NA	NA	TRBV2	TRBJ1-5	TGTGCCAGCAGTGCTCCCGTGAGGTCGGGGCCCCAGCATTTT	CASSAPVRSGPQHF
NA	once	TRBV5-6	TRBJ1-3	TGTGCCAGCAGCCGGCCGGGGCGGGGCAGAAACACCATATATTTT	CASSRPGRGRNTIYF
NA	NA	TRBV5-1	TRBJ2-1	TGCGCCAGCAGCTTGGTTGAGGGGGGCAATGAGCAGTTCTTC	CASSLVEGGNEQFF
NA	NA	TRBV2	TRBJ2-7	TGTGCCAGCAGTGTCAGGCGGACCGACTACGAGCAGTACTTC	CASSVRRTDYEQYF
NA	NA	TRBV7-2	TRBJ1-3	TGTGCCAGCAGCTTAGGGCAGGGAAGTGGAAACACCATATATTTT	CASSLGQGSGNTIYF
NA	NA	TRBV28	TRBJ1-1	TGTGCCAGCAGTTTTAACCCGAGCACTGAAGCTTTCTTT	CASSFNPSTEAFF
NA	NA	TRBV4-1	TRBJ1-5	TGCGCCAGCAGCCTTATAGACAGCGACAATCAGCCCCAGCATTTT	CASSLIDSDNQPQHF
TRBD1	once	TRBV25-1	TRBJ2-1	TGTGCCAGCAGCTCCGGGACAGGGAGGAATGAGCAGTTCTTC	CASSSGTGRNEQFF
NA	once	TRBV5-4	TRBJ2-6	TGTGCCAGCAGCTTGGTTGGCGGGGCCAACGTCCTGACTTTC	CASSLVGGANVLTF
NA	NA	TRBV6-4	TRBJ2-5	TGTGCCAGCAGCCAACAGGGCGGGGAGACCCAGTACTTC	CASSQQGGETQYF
NA	NA	TRBV5-1	TRBJ2-7	TGCGCCAGCAGGCACCTATCCGGGACTGCAAACCCCTACGAGCAGTACTTC	CASRHLSGTANPYEQYF
TRBD2	NA	TRBV5-6	TRBJ2-5	TGTGCCAGCAGCGGTGGGACTAGCGGGACACAAGAGACCCAGTACTTC	CASSGGTSGTQETQYF
TRBD1	NA	TRBV11-2	TRBJ1-4	TGTGCCAGCAGCTTACATTTGGGACAGGCCTTCGGGGGGGAAAAACTGTTTTTT	CASSLHLGQAFGGEKLFF
NA	NA	TRBV5-6	TRBJ1-3	TGTGCCAGCAGCTCGCCCTCTGGAAACACCATATATTTT	CASSSPSGNTIYF
NA	NA	TRBV10-1	TRBJ2-1	TGCGCCAGCAGTGCAGACACGAGCTCCTACAATGAGCAGTTCTTC	CASSADTSSYNEQFF
NA	NA	TRBV2	TRBJ2-7	TGTGCCAGCAGTCTCTTGACAGCCTCCGAGCAGTACTTC	CASSLLTASEQYF
NA	once	TRBV6-1	TRBJ2-3	TGTGCCAGCACCCGCAATGGGGACAGCACAGATACGCAGTATTTT	CASTRNGDSTDTQYF